A selection of T cell receptor beta chains follows, all from one sample in a study of T cell changes during pregnancy in multiple sclerosis. TCRdb's copy holds only in-frame clones and misses some; the assay was immunoSEQ multiplex PCR. The table has over 35,000 clones, 90% seen once. The source material was CD4+ T cells from peripheral blood mononuclear cells, sampled in the first trimester of pregnancy. The receptor set was obtained from a female donor in good health, enrolled as a control in a pregnancy study. Both conserved end residues are part of each CDR3. Fields, in order: J gene, V gene, D gene, clone size, CDR3 DNA, CDR3 protein. The D gene is left open where the match is weak. Size tells how often a clone was seen (once, few, many) or the class of an expanded clone, and some rows leave it out.

J gene: TRBJ2-7
V gene: TRBV7-6
D gene: TRBD1
clone size: -
CDR3 DNA: TGTGCCAGCAGACAAACAGGACAGGGGGGCGAGCAGTACTTC
CDR3 protein: CASRQTGQGGEQYF

J gene: TRBJ2-3
V gene: TRBV6-1
D gene: TRBD2
clone size: -
CDR3 DNA: TGTGCCAGCAGTGCTACGGGGGGGACACGGACAACAGATACGCAGTATTTT
CDR3 protein: CASSATGGTRTTDTQYF

J gene: TRBJ2-5
V gene: TRBV5-1
D gene: TRBD1
clone size: -
CDR3 DNA: TGCGCCAGCAGCCAAACCCCGACAGGGCAAGAGACCCAGTACTTC
CDR3 protein: CASSQTPTGQETQYF

J gene: TRBJ2-5
V gene: TRBV10-3
D gene: -
clone size: -
CDR3 DNA: TGTGCCATCAGTCGGACAGCCGGCCAAGAGACCCAGTACTTC
CDR3 protein: CAISRTAGQETQYF

J gene: TRBJ2-3
V gene: TRBV4-3
D gene: TRBD2
clone size: -
CDR3 DNA: TGCGCCAGCAGCCTCCGGGGGGGAGATACGCAGTATTTT
CDR3 protein: CASSLRGGDTQYF

J gene: TRBJ2-2
V gene: TRBV11-2
D gene: TRBD2
clone size: once
CDR3 DNA: TGTGCCAGCAGCTTAGGAGTGCGGGGGGGCCGGGCCACCGGGGAGCTGTTTTTT
CDR3 protein: CASSLGVRGGRATGELFF

J gene: TRBJ2-3
V gene: TRBV19
D gene: TRBD2
clone size: -
CDR3 DNA: TGTGCCAGTAGGCCGACTAGCGCCACAGATACGCAGTATTTT
CDR3 protein: CASRPTSATDTQYF

J gene: TRBJ1-5
V gene: TRBV9
D gene: -
clone size: -
CDR3 DNA: TGTGCCAGCAGCCCCCGAGGGCAAGGAGATCAGCCCCAGCATTTT
CDR3 protein: CASSPRGQGDQPQHF

J gene: TRBJ2-7
V gene: TRBV2
D gene: TRBD1
clone size: -
CDR3 DNA: TGTGCCAGCCGACAGGGCGCCTACGAGCAGTACTTC
CDR3 protein: CASRQGAYEQYF

J gene: TRBJ2-4
V gene: TRBV5-6
D gene: -
clone size: -
CDR3 DNA: TGTGCCAGCAGCTTGGGCGGGCGGGACATTCAGTACTTC
CDR3 protein: CASSLGGRDIQYF

J gene: TRBJ2-6
V gene: TRBV7-2
D gene: -
clone size: -
CDR3 DNA: TGTGCCAGCAGATTAGGGCCCTCTGGGGCCAACGTCCTGACTTTC
CDR3 protein: CASRLGPSGANVLTF

J gene: TRBJ2-1
V gene: TRBV7-8
D gene: TRBD2
clone size: -
CDR3 DNA: TGTGCCAGCAGCCCGCCTAGCGGGGGGGTGAATGAGCAGTTCTTC
CDR3 protein: CASSPPSGGVNEQFF

J gene: TRBJ2-2
V gene: TRBV6-5
D gene: -
clone size: -
CDR3 DNA: TGTGCCAGCAGCCGAACAGACACCGGGGAGCTGTTTTTT
CDR3 protein: CASSRTDTGELFF

J gene: TRBJ1-6
V gene: TRBV30
D gene: -
clone size: -
CDR3 DNA: TGTGCCTGGACGGCGGGCTATAATTCACCCCTCCACTTT
CDR3 protein: CAWTAGYNSPLHF

J gene: TRBJ1-5
V gene: TRBV10-3
D gene: -
clone size: -
CDR3 DNA: TGTGCCACAACAGGTTCTTCTGAGAGGCCCCAGCATTTT
CDR3 protein: CATTGSSERPQHF

J gene: TRBJ2-1
V gene: TRBV18
D gene: TRBD1
clone size: few
CDR3 DNA: TGTGCCAGCTCACCCACCCCCCTTGGGGCCTATTCCGGGACAGAAGGCGATGAGCAGTTCTTC
CDR3 protein: CASSPTPLGAYSGTEGDEQFF

J gene: TRBJ1-4
V gene: TRBV6-4
D gene: TRBD1
clone size: -
CDR3 DNA: TGTGCCAGCAGTGACTCGGGGGACAGGGCGGCTGAAAAACTGTTTTTT
CDR3 protein: CASSDSGDRAAEKLFF

J gene: TRBJ1-1
V gene: TRBV9
D gene: -
clone size: -
CDR3 DNA: TGTGCCAGCAGCGCCAGGGGCGGAGCGACTGAAGCTTTCTTT
CDR3 protein: CASSARGGATEAFF

J gene: TRBJ2-4
V gene: TRBV7-9
D gene: TRBD1
clone size: -
CDR3 DNA: TGTGCCAGCAGCTCGACAGGGAAGGTGAACATTCAGTACTTC
CDR3 protein: CASSSTGKVNIQYF

J gene: TRBJ2-2
V gene: TRBV7-2
D gene: TRBD2
clone size: -
CDR3 DNA: TGTGCCAGCACCAAGTCCCAGGCGGGGGGAACCGGGGAGCTGTTTTTT
CDR3 protein: CASTKSQAGGTGELFF

J gene: TRBJ1-4
V gene: TRBV6-1
D gene: -
clone size: -
CDR3 DNA: TGTGCCAGCAGGACAGGTGGGGGCGAAAAACTGTTTTTT
CDR3 protein: CASRTGGGEKLFF

J gene: TRBJ1-6
V gene: TRBV4-3
D gene: -
clone size: -
CDR3 DNA: TGCGCCAGCAGCCCTCAATGGCAGGGAAGCTCACCCCTCCACTTT
CDR3 protein: CASSPQWQGSSPLHF

J gene: TRBJ1-6
V gene: TRBV9
D gene: TRBD1
clone size: -
CDR3 DNA: TGTGCCAGCAGCGTACAGGGGGCAAATTCACCCCTCCACTTT
CDR3 protein: CASSVQGANSPLHF

J gene: TRBJ1-5
V gene: TRBV2
D gene: -
clone size: -
CDR3 DNA: TGTGCCACCCAAAGAGGGATTAGCAATCAGCCCCAGCATTTT
CDR3 protein: CATQRGISNQPQHF

J gene: TRBJ2-5
V gene: TRBV5-4
D gene: TRBD2
clone size: once
CDR3 DNA: TGTGCCAGCAGCTTACGGACTAGCGGGGGGGAGACCCAGTACTTC
CDR3 protein: CASSLRTSGGETQYF

J gene: TRBJ1-2
V gene: TRBV9
D gene: -
clone size: -
CDR3 DNA: TGTGCCAGCAGCCCAGAGGGTGCACCTAACTATGGCTACACCTTC
CDR3 protein: CASSPEGAPNYGYTF

J gene: TRBJ1-4
V gene: TRBV29-1
D gene: TRBD1
clone size: -
CDR3 DNA: TGCAGCGTAGGGACAGGGACTGAAAAACTGTTTTTT
CDR3 protein: CSVGTGTEKLFF

J gene: TRBJ2-1
V gene: TRBV6-5
D gene: TRBD1
clone size: -
CDR3 DNA: TGTGCCAGCAGTTGGGACAGGGGGCGAAATGAGCAGTTCTTC
CDR3 protein: CASSWDRGRNEQFF

J gene: TRBJ1-5
V gene: TRBV4-3
D gene: -
clone size: -
CDR3 DNA: TGCGCCAGCAGCCAAGATTATAGCAATCAGCCCCAGCATTTT
CDR3 protein: CASSQDYSNQPQHF

J gene: TRBJ2-3
V gene: TRBV5-8
D gene: TRBD1
clone size: few
CDR3 DNA: TGTGCCAGCAGCTCCGGGACAGGGGGCTCATCGTTCACAGATACGCAGTATTTT
CDR3 protein: CASSSGTGGSSFTDTQYF

J gene: TRBJ1-2
V gene: TRBV30
D gene: -
clone size: once
CDR3 DNA: TGTGCCTGGAGTGTAGGGGGAGCGGGCTACACCTTC
CDR3 protein: CAWSVGGAGYTF

J gene: TRBJ1-2
V gene: TRBV9
D gene: TRBD1
clone size: -
CDR3 DNA: TGTGCCAGCAGCGTAGCCTACAGGGGGCCGGGCTATGGCTACACCTTC
CDR3 protein: CASSVAYRGPGYGYTF

J gene: TRBJ2-3
V gene: TRBV12-5
D gene: -
clone size: -
CDR3 DNA: TGTGCTAGTGGTTTGATGGGGCGTTCAGATACGCAGTATTTT
CDR3 protein: CASGLMGRSDTQYF

J gene: TRBJ1-1
V gene: TRBV5-1
D gene: -
clone size: -
CDR3 DNA: TGCGCCAGCAGCTTGATCGGGAACATGAACACTGAAGCTTTCTTT
CDR3 protein: CASSLIGNMNTEAFF

J gene: TRBJ2-1
V gene: TRBV7-6
D gene: -
clone size: -
CDR3 DNA: TGTGCCAGCAGCTTAGATCACTATGAGCAGTTCTTC
CDR3 protein: CASSLDHYEQFF

J gene: TRBJ2-5
V gene: TRBV25-1
D gene: TRBD1
clone size: -
CDR3 DNA: TGTGCCAGCACCAACTTAGCAGGGGGCTTTGAGACCCAGTACTTC
CDR3 protein: CASTNLAGGFETQYF

J gene: TRBJ1-6
V gene: TRBV6-5
D gene: -
clone size: few
CDR3 DNA: TGTGCCAGCAGTTTAGACATCTTCCTAACACCCCTCCACTTT
CDR3 protein: CASSLDIFLTPLHF

J gene: TRBJ1-1
V gene: TRBV29-1
D gene: -
clone size: -
CDR3 DNA: TGCAGCGTTTCCCCAGACAGCCCCTACACTGAAGCTTTCTTT
CDR3 protein: CSVSPDSPYTEAFF

J gene: TRBJ1-1
V gene: TRBV5-1
D gene: -
clone size: -
CDR3 DNA: TGCGCCAGCAGCTTGGATACGACAATAACTGAAGCTTTCTTT
CDR3 protein: CASSLDTTITEAFF

J gene: TRBJ1-2
V gene: TRBV5-5
D gene: -
clone size: -
CDR3 DNA: TGTGCCAGCAGCTCCGGGTCGAGCTATGGCTACACCTTC
CDR3 protein: CASSSGSSYGYTF

J gene: TRBJ2-2
V gene: TRBV4-2
D gene: -
clone size: -
CDR3 DNA: TGTGCCAGCAGCCAAGATGGGGGCCTTCCTGGGGAGCTGTTTTTT
CDR3 protein: CASSQDGGLPGELFF

J gene: TRBJ1-2
V gene: TRBV28
D gene: TRBD1
clone size: -
CDR3 DNA: TGTGCCAGCAGTTTGACAGGGCGCAACTATGGCTACACCTTC
CDR3 protein: CASSLTGRNYGYTF

J gene: TRBJ1-2
V gene: TRBV7-3
D gene: TRBD1
clone size: -
CDR3 DNA: TGTGCCAGCAGTCAGGGGGGCCAATATGGCTACACCTTC
CDR3 protein: CASSQGGQYGYTF

J gene: TRBJ1-5
V gene: TRBV6-5
D gene: -
clone size: -
CDR3 DNA: TGTGCCAGCAGGACTACCCGTAATCAGCCCCAGCATTTT
CDR3 protein: CASRTTRNQPQHF

J gene: TRBJ2-7
V gene: TRBV19
D gene: TRBD1
clone size: -
CDR3 DNA: TGTGCCAGTAGTGGGGTGGGACAGGGGTCCTACGAGCAGTACTTC
CDR3 protein: CASSGVGQGSYEQYF

J gene: TRBJ1-3
V gene: TRBV10-3
D gene: -
clone size: -
CDR3 DNA: TGTGCCATCAGTGTGACGGCCGGGGGAAACACCATATATTTT
CDR3 protein: CAISVTAGGNTIYF

J gene: TRBJ1-1
V gene: TRBV19
D gene: -
clone size: few
CDR3 DNA: TGTGCCAGTAGGACGGGATGGAGGGCTTTCTTT
CDR3 protein: CASRTGWRAFF

J gene: TRBJ2-1
V gene: TRBV11-2
D gene: -
clone size: -
CDR3 DNA: TGTGCCAGCAGCCCCAGGCAGGGGCAGGTTCGGTACAATGAGCAGTTCTTC
CDR3 protein: CASSPRQGQVRYNEQFF

J gene: TRBJ1-2
V gene: TRBV21-1
D gene: -
clone size: -
CDR3 DNA: TGTGCCAGCAGCAAAGAATCGCGGGCAGGGGGCTCTTGGCCCTATAACTATGGCTACACCTTC
CDR3 protein: CASSKESRAGGSWPYNYGYTF

J gene: TRBJ2-3
V gene: TRBV7-3
D gene: TRBD2
clone size: -
CDR3 DNA: TGTGCCAGCAGCCCAAGTGGGACTAGCGCAGATACGCAGTATTTT
CDR3 protein: CASSPSGTSADTQYF

J gene: TRBJ1-2
V gene: TRBV7-6
D gene: -
clone size: -
CDR3 DNA: TGTGCCAGCAGCAAGGGGAGGGGAGGAGACTATGGCTACACCTTC
CDR3 protein: CASSKGRGGDYGYTF

J gene: TRBJ2-7
V gene: TRBV12-5
D gene: -
clone size: -
CDR3 DNA: TGTGCTAGTGGTTTGGGTAACGGGGTTCATGGCGAGCAGTACTTC
CDR3 protein: CASGLGNGVHGEQYF